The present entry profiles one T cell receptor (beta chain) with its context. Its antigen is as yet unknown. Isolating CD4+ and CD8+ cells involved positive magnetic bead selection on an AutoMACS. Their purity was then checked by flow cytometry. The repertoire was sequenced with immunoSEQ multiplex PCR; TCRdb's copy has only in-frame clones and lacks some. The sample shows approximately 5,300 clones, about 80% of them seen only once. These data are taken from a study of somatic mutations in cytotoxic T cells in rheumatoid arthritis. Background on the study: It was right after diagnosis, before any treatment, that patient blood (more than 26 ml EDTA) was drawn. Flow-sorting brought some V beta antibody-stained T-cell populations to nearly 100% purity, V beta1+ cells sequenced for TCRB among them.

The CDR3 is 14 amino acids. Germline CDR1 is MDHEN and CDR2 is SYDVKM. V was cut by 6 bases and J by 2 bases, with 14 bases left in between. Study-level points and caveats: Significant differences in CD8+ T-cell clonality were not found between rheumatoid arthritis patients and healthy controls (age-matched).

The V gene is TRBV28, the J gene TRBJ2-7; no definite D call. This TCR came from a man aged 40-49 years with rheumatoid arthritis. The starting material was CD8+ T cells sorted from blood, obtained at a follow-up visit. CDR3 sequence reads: CASRFTLGTYEQYF. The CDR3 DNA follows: TGTGCCAGCAGGTTTACTCTAGGGACCTACGAGCAGTACTTC.